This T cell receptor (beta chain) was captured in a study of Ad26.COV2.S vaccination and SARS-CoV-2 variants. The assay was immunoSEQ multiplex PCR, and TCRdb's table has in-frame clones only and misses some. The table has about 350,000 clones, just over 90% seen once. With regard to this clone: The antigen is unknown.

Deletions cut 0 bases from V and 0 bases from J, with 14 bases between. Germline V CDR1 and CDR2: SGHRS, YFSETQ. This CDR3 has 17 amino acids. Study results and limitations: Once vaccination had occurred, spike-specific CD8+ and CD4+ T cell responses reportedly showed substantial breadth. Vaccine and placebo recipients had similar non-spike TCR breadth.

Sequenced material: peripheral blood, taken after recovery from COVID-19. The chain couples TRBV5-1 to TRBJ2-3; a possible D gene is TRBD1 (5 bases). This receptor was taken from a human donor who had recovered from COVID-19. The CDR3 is CASSLDRSGPSTDTQYF. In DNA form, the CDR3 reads TGCGCCAGCAGCTTGGATCGGTCAGGGCCTAGCACAGATACGCAGTATTTT.